This entry lists 16 T cell receptor beta chains sequenced from one sample in a study of blood T cell repertoires in COVID-19. Profiled with immunoSEQ multiplex PCR; TCRdb holds only in-frame clones, not every one. This sample yields 85,000 to 130,000 clones, of which about 89% are seen a single time; around 15% belongs to the top ten. The sequenced sample consisted of peripheral blood. The receptors here all came from a man in his fifties or sixties with acute or convalescent COVID-19.

This chain connects TRBV19 to TRBJ2-3; possibly TRBD1 for D (5 bases). Trimming pared 9 bases from V and 0 bases from J, leaving 10 bases between. CDR1 is LNHDA and CDR2 is SQIVND in the germline V gene (reference sequence). The CDR3 runs 13 residues. The CDR3 is CASRTRSTDTQYF. In nucleotides, the CDR3 is TGTGCCAGCCGGACAAGGAGCACAGATACGCAGTATTTT.

The chain has TRBV30 and TRBJ1-6; D is undetermined. The CDR3 is 12 amino acids. Per germline, CDR1 GTSNPN and CDR2 SVGIG (reference sequence). V lost 4 bases and J lost 9, with 10 bases in between. The CDR3 spells CAWNLPGSPLHF. The DNA for the CDR3 is TGTGCCTGGAACCTGCCGGGTTCACCCCTCCACTTT.

This chain joins TRBV6-6 and TRBJ2-7, with D possibly matching TRBD2 (7 bases). V lost 8 bases and J lost 5, with 16 bases in between. In germline, CDR1 is MNHNY, CDR2 SVGAGI (reference sequence). This CDR3 spans 13 amino acids. CDR3 amino acids: CASSRGAQNEQYF. DNA for the CDR3: TGTGCCAGCTCCCGGGGGGCGCAGAACGAGCAGTACTTC.

The chain recombines TRBV27 with TRBJ1-5, with D tentatively TRBD1 (6 bases). Trimming shortened V by 6 bases and J by 6 bases, and 12 bases separated the two germline ends. Germline lookup yields CDR1 MNHEY and CDR2 SMNVEV (reference sequence). This CDR3 has 13 residues. The CDR3 reads CASSLTGTQPQHF. The CDR3 coding sequence is TGTGCCAGCAGCCTCACAGGGACTCAGCCCCAGCATTTT.

The J gene is TRBJ2-7, the V gene TRBV28; 9 positions agree with TRBD2. This CDR3 contains 14 residues. The ends lost 4 bases at V and 5 bases at J; junction bases unmatched: 6. CDR1 MDHEN and CDR2 SYDVKM come from the germline V gene. CDR3 loop: CASSYSGSRNEQYF. DNA of the CDR3: TGTGCCAGCAGTTATAGCGGGAGTAGGAACGAGCAGTACTTC.

The genes are TRBV7-9 and TRBJ2-3; possibly TRBD2 for D (6 bases). Germline V CDR1 and CDR2: SEHNR, FQNEAQ (reference sequence). The CDR3 runs to 13 residues. The V and J ends lost 4 bases and 5 bases respectively, with 10 bases between them. CDR3 sequence: CASSSGLRDTQYF. Written as DNA, the CDR3 is TGTGCCAGCAGCTCGGGACTGAGAGATACGCAGTATTTT. The whole variable domain, filled in from reference TRBV7-9 and TRBJ2-3, reads DTGVSQNPRHKITKRGQNVTFRCDPISEHNRLYWYRQTLGQGPEFLTYFQNEAQLEKSRLLSDRFSAERPKGSFSTLEIQRTEQGDSAMYLCASSSGLRDTQYFGPGTRLTVL.

The chain joins TRBV4-1 to TRBJ1-5, with D unclear. The V end was cut by 0 bases, the J end by 1 base, with 13 bases between. This CDR3 comprises 17 residues. CDR1 is MGHRA, CDR2 YSYEKL, per germline. The CDR3 sequence is CASSQEYPAISNQPQHF. The CDR3 coding sequence is TGCGCCAGCAGCCAAGAATATCCAGCGATAAGCAATCAGCCCCAGCATTTT.

The chain carries TRBV19 and TRBJ2-7; 8 nucleotides align to TRBD1. In germline, CDR1 is LNHDA, CDR2 SQIVND (reference sequence). The CDR3 sequence is 15 residues long. J gave up 1 base and V 1 base, and 3 bases lay outside the gene matches. As DNA, the CDR3 is TGTGCCAGTAGTATAGGCAGGGGGCTATCCTACGAGCAGTACTTC. Encoded protein: CASSIGRGLSYEQYF. The full variable domain, with the rest looked up from reference TRBV19 and TRBJ2-7, is DGGITQSPKYLFRKEGQNVTLSCEQNLNHDAMYWYRQDPGQGLRLIYYSQIVNDFQKGDIAEGYSVSREKKESFPLTVTSAQKNPTAFYLCASSIGRGLSYEQYFGPGTRLTVT.

This sequence joins TRBV30 and TRBJ2-7; no clear D. Germline V gene sequence: CDR1 GTSNPN, CDR2 SVGIG (reference sequence). The CDR3 is made up of 11 amino acids. V lost 0 bases and J 11 bases, leaving 11 bases between the germline ends. CDR3 DNA sequence: TGTGCCTGGAGTGTTGGAGATACGGAGTACTTC. This encodes CAWSVGDTEYF.

The CDR3 spells CASSKRGALETQYF. The CDR3 region has the DNA TGTGCCAGCAGCAAGAGAGGAGCTTTGGAGACCCAGTACTTC. The chain links TRBV21-1 to TRBJ2-5; the tabulated D call, TRBD2, remains unverified against the DNA. TRBV21-1 is deemed a pseudogene. The CDR3 length is 14 residues.

J is TRBJ2-3 and V is TRBV9; TRBD2 aligns across 10 bases. The CDR3 sequence is 15 residues long. Germline lookup yields CDR1 SGDLS and CDR2 YYNGEE. Losses at the gene ends were 4 bases for V and 3 bases for J; bases not matched to a gene: 5. The CDR3 DNA reads as TGTGCCAGCAGCCCTAGCGGGAGTCTGACAGATACGCAGTATTTT. It translates to CASSPSGSLTDTQYF.

The J gene is TRBJ2-1, the V gene TRBV7-9, with 8 bases lining up with TRBD1. The V gene's germline CDR1 is SEHNR and CDR2 FQNEAQ (reference sequence). The CDR3 loop spans 12 amino acids. Trimming took 3 bases from V and 13 from J; bases not matched to a gene: 5. The CDR3 spells CASSFSGTGQFF. In nucleotides, the CDR3 is TGTGCCAGCAGCTTCTCCGGGACAGGTCAGTTCTTC.

This clone has just one count. The chain combines TRBV9 with TRBJ2-3; D possibly corresponds to TRBD2 (6 bases). Germline V gene sequence: CDR1 SGDLS, CDR2 YYNGEE. Trimming pared 0 bases from V and 5 bases from J, leaving 22 bases between. The CDR3 has 18 amino acids. The CDR3 loop reads CASSVARSPGLSGDTQYF. The DNA of the CDR3 is TGTGCCAGCAGCGTAGCTCGGAGCCCGGGACTCTCAGGAGATACGCAGTATTTT.

The chain links TRBV6-1 to TRBJ2-4; no firm D call. The CDR3 has 14 amino acids. The germline CDR1 and CDR2 sequences are MNHNS and SASEGT. V was clipped by 3 bases and J by 7 bases, with 13 bases between them. The CDR3 here is CASSEGDSRNIQYF. CDR3 bases: TGTGCCAGCAGTGAGGGTGACTCTAGGAACATTCAGTACTTC.

The V call is TRBV5-1, the J call TRBJ1-6; D is undetermined. The CDR3 consists of 15 residues. V was clipped by 0 bases and J by 0 bases, with 4 bases between them. CDR1 and CDR2 (germline): SGHRS, YFSETQ. The DNA of the CDR3 is TGCGCCAGCAGCTTGGTCAGCTCCTATAATTCACCCCTCCACTTT. This translates into CASSLVSSYNSPLHF.

The chain uses TRBV7-8 and TRBJ2-2; 10 bases line up with TRBD2. V lost 4 bases, J lost 4 bases, and 6 bases stayed unmatched. The CDR3 is 16 amino acids. CDR1 is SGHVS, CDR2 FQNEAQ, per germline. The CDR3 DNA follows: TGTGCCAGCAGCTATCGGAGCGGGAGGGGCACCGGGGAGCTGTTTTTT. This gives the protein CASSYRSGRGTGELFF.